The clone carrying this T cell receptor beta chain has only a few counts. The target antigen is unknown. This sample was included in a study of CD8 T cells in Susac syndrome. Notes on the study in general: Individuals included in the TCR sequencing and HLA analysis were acknowledged by the study to be relatively few in number.

Blood CD8+ and CD4+ T cells underwent high-throughput TCR beta sequencing. TEMRA cells were FACS-enriched, while CD8+ and CD4+ T cells were negatively isolated. J was trimmed by 1 base and V by 4 bases; bases with no gene match: 9. Germline CDR1 is LGHNA and CDR2 is YSLEER. CDR3 length: 17 residues. Random-hexamer reverse transcription was applied to 0.5 to 1 ug RNA. Amplification of TCR beta CDR3 by immunoSEQ multiplex PCR spanned 54 Vbeta and 13 Jbeta. TCRdb processed the immunoSEQ multiplex PCR reads anew with MiXCR; each CDR3 protein has one entry. The sample has fewer than 250,000 distinct CDR3 sequences, about 90% seen once.

This receptor was obtained from a human donor with multiple sclerosis. This chain joins TRBV4-3 and TRBJ2-3; 9 nucleotides agree with TRBD2. The specimen was CD8+ T cells from PBMCs. This chain's CDR3 is CASSLQRAGGGTDTQYF. CDR3 nucleotide sequence: TGCGCCAGCAGCCTCCAGAGGGCGGGAGGGGGCACAGATACGCAGTATTTT.